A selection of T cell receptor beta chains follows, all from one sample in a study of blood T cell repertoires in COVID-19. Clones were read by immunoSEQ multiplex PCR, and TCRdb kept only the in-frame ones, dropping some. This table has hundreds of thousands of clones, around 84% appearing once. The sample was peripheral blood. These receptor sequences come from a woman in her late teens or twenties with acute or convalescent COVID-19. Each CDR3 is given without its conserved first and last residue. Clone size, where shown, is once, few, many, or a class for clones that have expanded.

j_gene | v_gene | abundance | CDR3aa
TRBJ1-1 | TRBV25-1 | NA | ASRRGGQMVGTEAF
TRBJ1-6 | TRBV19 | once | ASSPGQGFYNSPLH
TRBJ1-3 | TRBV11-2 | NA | ASSPGTVGGNTIY
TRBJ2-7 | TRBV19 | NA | ASSIGLAGINEQY
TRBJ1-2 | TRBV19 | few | ASSIRTMRGYT
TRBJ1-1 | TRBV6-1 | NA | ASSEKPGNTEAF
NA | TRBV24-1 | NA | ATGGTGELF
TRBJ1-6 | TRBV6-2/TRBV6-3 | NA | ASSGGTRNSPLH
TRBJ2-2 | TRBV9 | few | ASSGRTGMSGELF
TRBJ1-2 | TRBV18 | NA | ASSRDSVYGYT
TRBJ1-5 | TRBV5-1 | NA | ASSPTDRKGEPQH
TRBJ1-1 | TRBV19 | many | ASHKTGDTEAF
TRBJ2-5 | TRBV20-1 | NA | SASLQETQY
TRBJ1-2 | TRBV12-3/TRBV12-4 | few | ASSLDSLYGYT
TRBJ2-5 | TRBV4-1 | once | ASSQERQGETQY
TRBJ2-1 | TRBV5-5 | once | ASSFIGGVDEQF
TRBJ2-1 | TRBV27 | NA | ASRIYNEQF
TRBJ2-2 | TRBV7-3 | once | ASSLPGLASTGELF
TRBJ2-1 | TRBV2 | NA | ASSGQGASLNEQF
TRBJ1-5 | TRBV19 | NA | ASTDQGKNQPQH
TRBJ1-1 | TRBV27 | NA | ASSGRDRWRTEAF
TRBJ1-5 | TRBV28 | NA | ASRVTGTQH
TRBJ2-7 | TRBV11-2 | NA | ASSSGGLAINEQY
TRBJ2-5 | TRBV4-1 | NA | ASSQPGVGAETQY
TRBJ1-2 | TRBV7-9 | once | ASVPGQGIYGYT
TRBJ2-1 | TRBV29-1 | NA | SLGTGYNEQF
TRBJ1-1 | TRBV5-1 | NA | ASGGHPGNTEAF
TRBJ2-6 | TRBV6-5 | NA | ASHLSGANVLT
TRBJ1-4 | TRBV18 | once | ASSPTATNEKLF